This record concerns one T cell receptor beta chain sequence. Its binding antigen is unknown. Within one base of it there is no much larger clone, and no base qualities were kept. Ophthalmopathy patients had moderately to severely active disease, Clinical Activity Score of at least 3, NOSPECS grade of at least 4, and duration under 3 months. The study excluded patients with uncontrolled infections, other autoimmune diseases, pregnancy or lactation. Diagnoses were based on clinical symptoms, serum thyroxine and TRAb, thyroid ultrasound and orbital computed tomography. PBMCs were separated from approximately 9.9 ml of fresh peripheral blood using Ficoll-Paque density gradient centrifugation. Trizol reagent was used to extract total RNA, and RNA quality was then checked on an Agilent 2100 Bioanalyzer. The source of the sample is a study of T cells in Graves' hyperthyroidism and ophthalmopathy (dated by TCRdb to between 2017 and 2020). The study in broad terms: Peripheral blood samples were taken at initial diagnosis, before any treatment was given. A discovery cohort of around 98 patients, 43 with Graves' ophthalmopathy and 55 to 60 with stable Graves' hyperthyroidism, was used to find distinguishing TCR V-J signatures. An independent validation cohort of under 20 hyperthyroidism patients and about 15 patients who later progressed to ophthalmopathy tested prospective prediction of ophthalmopathy. The 95 to 100 discovery patients were randomly divided into training and test sets at a 7:3 ratio. Thyroid tissue and blood T-cell repertoires from about six Graves' hyperthyroidism patients were also compared in the study. Following sampling, methimazole starting at 30 mg daily was given to hyperthyroidism patients, and high-dose intravenous methylprednisolone was given to ophthalmopathy patients. TCR Vbeta CDR3 sequencing of 130 to 150 peripheral blood samples (under 45 ophthalmopathy, over 70 hyperthyroidism and 17 progressor patients) is reported in the paper.

What the research found in general, with its limitations: In validation, progression to ophthalmopathy was predicted by the model with about 70% sensitivity and 72% to 85% specificity, a median of roughly 6.4 months before onset. No statistical method was used to fix the sample size in advance, and group allocation was not hidden from the investigators. Most expanded thyroid clonotypes (frequency above 0.001) were also detected in blood, a finding suggesting that blood repertoires may reflect thyroid immune responses. A 13 V-J signature model separated ophthalmopathy from stable hyperthyroidism, with approximately 87% sensitivity and just under 84% specificity in cross-validation and 80%/75% in testing.

Amplification of TCR beta CDR3 regions was carried out from RNA transcripts. For the first round of RT-PCR on the TCR CDR3, the HTBI primer set was used together with the Qiagen OneStep RT-PCR kit. Libraries were constructed in a second round of multiplex PCR, after which size selection and purification were performed. Paired-end sequencing of the libraries was performed with 100 bp reads on an Illumina HiSeq2000. From the authors' description of their analysis: Raw data were processed with SOAPnuke, discarding reads with adapters, uncalled bases, mean Phred below 15, or no exact constant-primer or identifier match. COPE v1.2.5 was used to merge the high-quality paired reads, and each unique nucleotide sequence was defined as a clonotype. MiTCR v1.1 was used to align the clonotypes against IMGT TRBV, TRBD and TRBJ reference segments. The analysis included only V-J combinations with a frequency above 0.0001, which together covered about 99% of the repertoires. The TCS score was defined as the ratio of F50 (clonal expansion) to E x V (chaos), calculated using BLOSUM62-based TCRdist between CDR3 peptides within each V-J. Welch's t-statistics and random forest reduced just over 500 V-J features to some 14, which were used in a naive Bayes classifier (R e1071). The public reads were run again by TCRdb, first through fastp at Q25 and then through MiXCR, and only productive beta chains were kept. Under each unique CDR3 protein, matching rows form one entry showing the most common genes and DNA. These V and J calls derive from TCRdb rather than the authors' analysis. The sample yields 300,000 to 500,000 distinct CDR3 sequences; around an eighth were counted once. The ten top clones hold approximately 27% of the sample.

The sequence came from a man aged 50 to 60 with Graves' ophthalmopathy. Material for sequencing was blood.

The DNA sequence reads TGCGCCAGCAGCCCGGAGTTTGCGAGGTCCTACGAGCAGTACTTC. This is translated as CASSPEFARSYEQYF. The V and J genes are TRBV5-1 and TRBJ2-7, with no reliable assignment of the D segment. Between the V and J ends, shortened by 4 bases and 1 base respectively, the junction contains 15 bases. Spanning cysteine to phenylalanine, the CDR3 consists of 15 amino acids. Of the read, only the CDR3 DNA is kept; its 45 bases are in frame from base 1. As encoded in the germline V gene, CDR1 is SGHRS while CDR2 is YFSETQ. The full variable domain, with segments outside the CDR3 supplied by the reference TRBV5-1 and TRBJ2-7 proteins, appears as KAGVTQTPRYLIKTRGQQVTLSCSPISGHRSVSWYQQTPGQGLQFLFEYFSETQRNKGNFPGRFSGRQFSNSRSEMNVSTLELGDSALYLCASSPEFARSYEQYFGPGTRLTVT.